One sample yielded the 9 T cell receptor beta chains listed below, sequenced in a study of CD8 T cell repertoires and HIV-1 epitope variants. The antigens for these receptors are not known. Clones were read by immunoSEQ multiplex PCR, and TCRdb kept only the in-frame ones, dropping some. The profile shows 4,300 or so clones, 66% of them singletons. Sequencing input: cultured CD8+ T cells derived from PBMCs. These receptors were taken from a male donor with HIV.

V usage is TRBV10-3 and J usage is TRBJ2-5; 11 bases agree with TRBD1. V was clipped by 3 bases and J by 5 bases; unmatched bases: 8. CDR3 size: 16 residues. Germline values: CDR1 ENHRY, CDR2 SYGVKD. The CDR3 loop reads CAISDPGQGAGETQYF. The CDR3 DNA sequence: TGTGCCATCAGTGACCCCGGACAGGGGGCCGGGGAGACCCAGTACTTC.

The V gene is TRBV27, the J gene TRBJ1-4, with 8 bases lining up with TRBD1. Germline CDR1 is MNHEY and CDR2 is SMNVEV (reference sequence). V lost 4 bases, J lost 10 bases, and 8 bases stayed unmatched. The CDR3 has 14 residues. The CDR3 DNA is TGTGCCAGCAGTTACGACAGGGGTTACGGAAAACTGTTTTTT. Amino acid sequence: CASSYDRGYGKLFF.

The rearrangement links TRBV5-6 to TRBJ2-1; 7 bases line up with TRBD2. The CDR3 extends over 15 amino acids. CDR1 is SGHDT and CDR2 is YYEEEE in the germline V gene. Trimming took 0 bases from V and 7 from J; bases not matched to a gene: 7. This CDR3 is CASSLVGLRGNEQFF. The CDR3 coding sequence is TGTGCCAGCAGCTTGGTAGGGTTGCGGGGGAATGAGCAGTTCTTC.

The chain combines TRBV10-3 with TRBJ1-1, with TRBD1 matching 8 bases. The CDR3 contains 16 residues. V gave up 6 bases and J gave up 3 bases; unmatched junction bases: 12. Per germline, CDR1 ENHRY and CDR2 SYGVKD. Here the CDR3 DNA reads TGTGCCATCAGGACGGACAGGGAGGGTCGGGACACTGAAGCTTTCTTT. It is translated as CAIRTDREGRDTEAFF.

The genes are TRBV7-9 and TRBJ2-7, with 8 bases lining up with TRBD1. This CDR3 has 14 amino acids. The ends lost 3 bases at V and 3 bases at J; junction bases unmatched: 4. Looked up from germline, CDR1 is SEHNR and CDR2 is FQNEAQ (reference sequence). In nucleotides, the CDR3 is TGTGCCAGCAGCTTGGACAGGGCTGACTACGAGCAGTACTTC. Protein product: CASSLDRADYEQYF.

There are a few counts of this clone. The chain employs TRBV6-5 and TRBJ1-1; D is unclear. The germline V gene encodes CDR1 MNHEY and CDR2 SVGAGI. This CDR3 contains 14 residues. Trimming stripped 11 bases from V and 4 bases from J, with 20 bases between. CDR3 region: CAPRSVSLGTEAFF. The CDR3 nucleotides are TGTGCCCCCAGATCTGTGTCTTTGGGCACTGAAGCTTTCTTT.

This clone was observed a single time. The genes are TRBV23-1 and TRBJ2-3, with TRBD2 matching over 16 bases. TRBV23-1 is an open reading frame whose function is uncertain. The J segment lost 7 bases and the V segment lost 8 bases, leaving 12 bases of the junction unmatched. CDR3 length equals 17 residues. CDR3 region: CASGPGLAGGPPHTQYF. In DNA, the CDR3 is TGCGCCAGCGGCCCGGGACTAGCGGGGGGGCCCCCCCATACGCAGTATTTT.

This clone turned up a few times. CDR3 protein: CASSEQGTEAFF. The CDR3 coding sequence is TGTGCCAGCAGCGAACAGGGTACGGAAGCTTTCTTT. The chain uses TRBV9 and TRBJ1-1; the D gene is possibly TRBD1 (6 bases). The CDR3 covers 12 residues. V was clipped by 3 bases and J by 8 bases, with 11 bases between them. Per the germline V gene, CDR1 is SGDLS and CDR2 is YYNGEE. Together with reference TRBV9 and TRBJ1-1, the CDR3 gives the full variable domain: DSGVTQTPKHLITATGQRVTLRCSPRSGDLSVYWYQQSLDQGLQFLIQYYNGEERAKGNILERFSAQQFPDLHSELNLSSLELGDSALYFCASSEQGTEAFFGQGTRLTVV.

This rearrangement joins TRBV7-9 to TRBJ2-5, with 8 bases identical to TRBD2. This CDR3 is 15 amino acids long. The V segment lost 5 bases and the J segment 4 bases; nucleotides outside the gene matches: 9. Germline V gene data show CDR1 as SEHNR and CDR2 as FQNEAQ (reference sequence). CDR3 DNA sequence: TGTGCCAGCAGCCCCACTCTCCGGGGGGGAGAGACCCAGTACTTC. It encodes CASSPTLRGGETQYF.